These 2 T cell receptor beta chains were all obtained from the same sample, sequenced in a study of CD8 T cells in ankylosing spondylitis. TCRdb used MiXCR to reprocess the 5' RACE reads, holding one entry per CDR3 protein. The top ten clones hold 25% to 30% of a sample with under 200,000 distinct CDR3 sequences, roughly 10% of them seen once. The sequenced sample consisted of blood, either unsorted or a sorted T cell fraction (not recorded which). These receptors were collected from a male donor with ankylosing spondylitis or in good health (not recorded which).

The chain links TRBV5-1 to TRBJ2-3; D not resolved. The V gene lost 3 bases and the J gene lost 2 bases, with 4 bases spanning the gap. This CDR3 comprises 12 residues. The V gene's germline CDR1 is SGHRS and CDR2 YFSETQ. CDR3 DNA sequence: TGCGCCAGCAGCTCTTTCACAGATACGCAGTATTTT. This codes for CASSSFTDTQYF. Complete variable domain (other parts from reference TRBV5-1 and TRBJ2-3): KAGVTQTPRYLIKTRGQQVTLSCSPISGHRSVSWYQQTPGQGLQFLFEYFSETQRNKGNFPGRFSGRQFSNSRSEMNVSTLELGDSALYLCASSSFTDTQYFGPGTRLTVL.

This clonotype has a handful of counts. The V and J genes are TRBV27 and TRBJ2-7; D remains unclear. The length of the CDR3 is 14 residues. V lost 0 bases, J lost 4 bases, and 10 bases lay in between. CDR1 and CDR2 (germline): MNHEY, SMNVEV (reference sequence). CDR3 in amino acids: CASSLSIEGYEQYF. The CDR3 bases are TGTGCCAGCAGTTTATCGATAGAAGGGTACGAGCAGTACTTC.